This TCR beta chain is drawn from a study of early T cells in non-severe SARS-CoV-2 infection. This clonotype has only a few counts. MiXCR, run by TCRdb on the 5' RACE reads, gives a single entry per CDR3 protein. The table records about 21,000 distinct CDR3 sequences, approximately 5.7% of them present only once. The ends were cut back, 5 bases at V and 8 bases at J, with 12 bases in the middle. CDR3 length: 12 amino acids. CDR1 SGHTA and CDR2 FQGNSA come from the germline V gene. The specimen comprised whole blood, sampled at baseline. This TCR was recovered from an adult who was a healthcare worker with PCR-confirmed SARS-CoV-2 infection or an uninfected control (not recorded which). The chain combines TRBV7-2 with TRBJ1-2; tentative D call: TRBD1 (5 bases). CDR3 nucleotide sequence: TGTGCCAGCAGCCCGGGGAGGGGCGGCTACACCTTC. Translating it yields CASSPGRGGYTF. The whole variable domain, remainder taken from reference TRBV7-2 and TRBJ1-2, is GAGVSQSPSNKVTEKGKDVELRCDPISGHTALYWYRQSLGQGLEFLIYFQGNSAPDKSGLPSDRFSAERTGGSVSTLTIQRTQQEDSAVYLCASSPGRGGYTFGSGTRLTVV.